This T cell receptor beta chain was sequenced during a study of early T cells in non-severe SARS-CoV-2 infection. TCRdb analysed the 5' RACE reads with MiXCR anew, one entry per CDR3 protein. Among about 32,000 distinct CDR3 sequences listed, about 9.9% were seen once. This CDR3 has 14 residues. V was shortened by 1 base and J by 0 bases, with 8 bases between the two germline ends. Germline V gene sequence: CDR1 DFQATT, CDR2 SNEGSKA (reference sequence). The sample comprised whole blood. The receptor comes from an adult who was a healthcare worker with PCR-confirmed SARS-CoV-2 infection or an uninfected control (not recorded which). The rearrangement uses TRBV20-1 and TRBJ2-3; D uncertain. CDR3 bases: TGCAGTGCTAGAGTCGGTAGTAGCACAGATACGCAGTATTTT. This codes for CSARVGSSTDTQYF.